These T cell receptor beta chains were read from a single sample in a study of shared clonotypes between healthy human individuals. Method: immunoSEQ multiplex PCR; TCRdb's copy keeps in-frame clones and lacks some. The repertoire holds fewer than 3 million clones, with just under 95% as singletons. Sample: naive CD4+ T cells from PBMCs. The receptors shown here come from a man younger than 30 in good health. Some clones in this sample may be carry-over from other donors' samples. CDR3s include the opening cysteine and the closing phenylalanine or tryptophan. The D gene is left open where the match is weak.

V gene	J gene	D gene	CDR3 protein	CDR3 DNA
TRBV9	TRBJ2-3	TRBD2	CASSVVPYSGSTTDTQYF	TGTGCCAGCAGCGTAGTTCCCTATAGCGGGAGTACGACAGATACGCAGTATTTT
TRBV11-3	TRBJ2-3	TRBD2	CASSAPSGSTDTQYF	TGTGCCAGCAGCGCTCCTAGCGGGAGCACAGATACGCAGTATTTT
TRBV5-1	TRBJ2-1	.	CASSLGDGNEQFF	TGCGCCAGCAGCCTGGGAGACGGCAATGAGCAGTTCTTC
TRBV18	TRBJ2-7	TRBD1	CASSPPNRGYEQYF	TGTGCCAGCTCACCTCCGAACAGGGGCTACGAGCAGTACTTC
TRBV5-8	TRBJ1-1	TRBD1	CASSFRTGDTEAFF	TGTGCCAGCAGCTTTAGGACAGGGGATACTGAAGCTTTCTTT
TRBV6-5	TRBJ1-5	.	CASSYLGAEQPQHF	TGTGCCAGCAGTTACTTGGGGGCGGAGCAGCCCCAGCATTTT
TRBV18	TRBJ2-1	.	CASSLGHEQFF	TGTGCCAGCTCACTGGGCCATGAGCAGTTCTTC
TRBV28	TRBJ1-2	TRBD1	CASSSTGRLNGYTF	TGTGCCAGCAGTTCGACAGGGAGATTGAATGGCTACACCTTC
TRBV6-5	TRBJ1-2	.	CASSYQQVGAYGYTF	TGTGCCAGCAGTTACCAACAGGTCGGCGCCTATGGCTACACCTTC
TRBV4-2	TRBJ1-1	TRBD1	CASSQDRLTWTGHGAFF	TGTGCCAGCAGCCAAGATAGGTTGACGTGGACAGGACACGGTGCTTTCTTT
TRBV6-5	TRBJ1-1	.	CASSYSPGLNTEAFF	TGTGCCAGCAGTTACTCGCCGGGTCTGAACACTGAAGCTTTCTTT
TRBV19	TRBJ2-2	.	CASSRNANTGELFF	TGTGCCAGTAGTAGGAACGCGAACACCGGGGAGCTGTTTTTT
TRBV7-9	TRBJ2-7	.	CASSLGLGSEQYF	TGTGCCAGCAGCTTAGGGCTCGGGTCCGAGCAGTACTTC
TRBV19	TRBJ2-7	TRBD1	CASTSLGGQGENEQYF	TGTGCCAGTACCTCCTTAGGCGGACAGGGGGAGAACGAGCAGTACTTC
TRBV5-4	TRBJ2-5	.	CASSPGFSSNGETQYF	TGTGCCAGCAGCCCGGGCTTTTCTTCGAACGGGGAGACCCAGTACTTC
TRBV28	TRBJ2-7	.	CASSLGAGEFYEQYF	TGTGCCAGCAGTTTGGGGGCGGGAGAGTTCTACGAGCAGTACTTC